Following are 13 T cell receptor beta chains from one sample sequenced in a study of blood T cell repertoires in COVID-19. Here immunoSEQ multiplex PCR was the method, and the copy in TCRdb shows in-frame clones only, minus some. The sample holds roughly 170,000 clones, 82% seen once. Sample: PBMCs or T cells enriched from blood (not recorded which). The receptors shown here come from a man between 60 and 75 years old who had recovered from COVID-19.

The gene calls are TRBV10-3 and TRBJ2-5; 8 nucleotides align to TRBD1. Germline CDR1 ENHRY, CDR2 SYGVKD. Trimming removed 4 bases from V and 1 base from J; junction bases left unmatched: 5. This CDR3 comprises 15 residues. CDR3 in DNA: TGTGCCATCAGTGCCCTCGGACAGGGCCAAGAGACCCAGTACTTC. Residues: CAISALGQGQETQYF.

The chain has TRBV5-1 and TRBJ2-3, with D possibly being TRBD1 (5 bases). This CDR3 is built from 16 residues. V lost 1 base, J lost 0 bases, and 12 bases lay in between. Germline values: CDR1 SGHRS, CDR2 YFSETQ. This CDR3 reads CASSLMTATSTDTQYF. The DNA of the CDR3 is TGCGCCAGCAGCTTGATGACAGCAACTAGCACAGATACGCAGTATTTT.

The V and J genes are TRBV5-1 and TRBJ1-1; no definite D call. The CDR3 extends over 15 amino acids. The germline gives CDR1 SGHRS, CDR2 YFSETQ. The germline V and J ends were trimmed by 0 bases and 4 bases, with 13 bases remaining between them. For the CDR3, the DNA is TGCGCCAGCAGCTTGGCCGGTGCCCTGCGCACTGAAGCTTTCTTT. The encoded protein is CASSLAGALRTEAFF.

This chain joins TRBV10-3 and TRBJ2-3, with D possibly TRBD1 on 6 matching bases. The CDR3 extends over 15 amino acids. With 7 bases removed from V and 0 bases from J, the gap between germline ends came to 14 bases. Germline V gene sequence: CDR1 ENHRY, CDR2 SYGVKD. This CDR3 reads CAIMGDTSSTDTQYF. CDR3 DNA sequence: TGTGCCATCATGGGGGACACTTCTAGCACAGATACGCAGTATTTT.

The rearrangement joins TRBV20-1 to TRBJ2-2; D not resolved. The CDR3 is 11 amino acids. V lost 5 bases, J lost 8 bases, and 9 bases lay in between. Per the germline V gene, CDR1 is DFQATT and CDR2 is SNEGSKA (reference sequence). The CDR3 spells CSADMQGELFF. The CDR3 coding sequence is TGCAGTGCTGACATGCAGGGGGAGCTGTTTTTT.

The J gene is TRBJ2-7, the V gene TRBV28; TRBD2 matches 11 bases. CDR3 length: 15 residues. With 4 bases clipped from V and 4 bases from J, the junction kept 6 bases outside the gene matches. Germline V gene data show CDR1 as MDHEN and CDR2 as SYDVKM. CDR3 nucleotides: TGTGCCAGCAGTTCCAGACTAGCGGGAAAATACGAGCAGTACTTC. This gives the protein CASSSRLAGKYEQYF.

The genes are TRBV5-5 and TRBJ2-7; no firm D call. V shed 6 bases and J shed 0 bases, with 13 bases lying between them. The CDR3 spans 14 residues. Germline CDR1 is SGHKS and CDR2 is YYEKEE (reference sequence). The CDR3 spells CASTPEQLSYEQYF. For the CDR3, the DNA is TGTGCCAGCACCCCGGAGCAACTCTCCTACGAGCAGTACTTC. The complete variable domain, with remaining parts taken from reference TRBV5-5 and TRBJ2-7, reads DAGVTQSPTHLIKTRGQQVTLRCSPISGHKSVSWYQQVLGQGPQFIFQYYEKEERGRGNFPDRFSARQFPNYSSELNVNALLLGDSALYLCASTPEQLSYEQYFGPGTRLTVT.

The V and J genes are TRBV30 and TRBJ2-2, with 9 bases fitting TRBD2. Per germline, CDR1 GTSNPN and CDR2 SVGIG (reference sequence). The CDR3 is 15 residues long. V gave up 5 bases and J gave up 3 bases; unmatched junction bases: 7. In DNA form, the CDR3 reads TGTGCCTGGGAGCGGGGGGCCCAGGACACCGGGGAGCTGTTTTTT. It yields the protein CAWERGAQDTGELFF.

The V call is TRBV6-5, the J call TRBJ1-5; D is possibly TRBD1 (5 bases). Germline lookup yields CDR1 MNHEY and CDR2 SVGAGI. The CDR3 runs 15 residues. V was trimmed by 0 bases and J by 7 bases, leaving 13 bases between them. The CDR3 spells CASSYSQGGYQPQHF. The CDR3 DNA is TGTGCCAGCAGTTACTCGCAGGGAGGGTACCAGCCCCAGCATTTT.

Regarding this clone: One junction end disagrees with the germline gene, perhaps due to a read error. The rearrangement uses TRBV6-6 and TRBJ1-5; TRBD1 matches 8 bases. The CDR3 runs 12 residues. Germline values: CDR1 MNHNY, CDR2 SVGAGI (reference sequence). CDR3 bases: TGTGCCAGCAGCCAAAATATTGGACAGGGATTTTTT. This translates into CASSQNIGQGFF.

The chain joins TRBV7-9 to TRBJ2-6; TRBD2 might be the D (5 bases). Germline V gene data show CDR1 as SEHNR and CDR2 as FQNEAQ (reference sequence). The CDR3 runs 16 residues. Trimming stripped 1 base from V and 0 bases from J, with 7 bases between. CDR3 coding DNA: TGTGCCAGCAGCTTAGGAGGGATCTCTGGGGCCAACGTCCTGACTTTC. Translating it yields CASSLGGISGANVLTF.

The chain carries TRBV11-3 and TRBJ2-7; 10 bases map to TRBD1. With V trimmed by 0 bases and J by 5 bases, 4 bases remained unmatched. The CDR3 consists of 15 residues. Germline V lookup: CDR1 SGHNT, CDR2 YENEEA. The CDR3 DNA follows: TGTGCCAGCAGCTTAGAGGGACAGGGGTCCCACGAGCAGTACTTC. Its protein product is CASSLEGQGSHEQYF.

This clone has more than one count but fewer than ten. The J gene is TRBJ1-6, the V gene TRBV19; TRBD1 aligns across 7 bases. CDR3 size: 13 residues. The germline CDR1 and CDR2 sequences are LNHDA and SQIVND (reference sequence). J lost 6 bases, V lost 8 bases, and 4 bases had no gene match. Here the CDR3 reads CASAGTANSPLHF. The CDR3, as DNA: TGTGCCAGTGCCGGGACAGCTAATTCACCCCTCCACTTT.